A single count supports the clone carrying this T cell receptor (beta chain). Method: immunoSEQ multiplex PCR; TCRdb's copy keeps in-frame clones and lacks some. Counted here are over 120,000 clones, approximately 86% occurring once; the ten biggest clones make up over 0.85%. The germline gives CDR1 LGHDT, CDR2 YNNKEL (reference sequence). The CDR3 covers 15 residues. The V and J ends lost 4 bases and 3 bases respectively, with 14 bases between them. This entry belongs to a study of blood T cell repertoires in COVID-19. Study context: Samples of COVID-19 (acute and convalescent) were obtained from the United States, Italy and Spain. In each case, the material was cDNA or gDNA derived from T cells, B-cell-depleted T cells, or PBMCs.

The sequence was collected from a woman aged 50 to 60 with acute or convalescent COVID-19. V and J are TRBV3-1 (or the pseudogene TRBV3-2) and TRBJ2-3; a possible D gene is TRBD1 (6 bases). The source material was peripheral blood. In DNA form, the CDR3 reads TGTGCCAGCAGCCTTCCAGGGGACGGGACAGATACGCAGTATTTT. It is translated as CASSLPGDGTDTQYF.